The 28 T cell receptor beta chains presented below share a single source sample, sequenced in a study of T cell repertoires in cytomegalovirus infection. TCRdb re-derived calls from the reads in MiXCR, one entry per CDR3 protein. This table holds approximately 310,000 distinct CDR3 sequences, 25% found once. No antigen has been identified for these receptors. The sample consisted of cultured PBMCs, taken from culture after CMV antigen stimulation. The receptors originated from a human donor in good health (CMV status not recorded). Some clones in this sample may be carry-over from other donors' samples.

The chain is built from TRBV5-1 and TRBJ2-7; either TRBD1 or TRBD2 may supply D (5 bases each). Trimming took 4 bases from V and 0 from J, leaving 14 bases between them. This CDR3 is 15 amino acids long. CDR1 and CDR2 (germline): SGHRS, YFSETQ. The CDR3 is CASSIGTASSYEQYF. In nucleotides, the CDR3 is TGCGCCAGCAGCATAGGGACGGCGAGCTCCTACGAGCAGTACTTC.

This clonotype was counted ten times or more. The chain combines TRBV7-2 with TRBJ2-1; weak D call: TRBD1 (6 bases). The length of the CDR3 is 16 residues. The germline V gene encodes CDR1 SGHTA and CDR2 FQGNSA. The germline V and J ends were trimmed by 4 bases and 2 bases, with 15 bases remaining between them. The CDR3 sequence: CASSSLKTGAYNEQFF. The CDR3 DNA is TGTGCCAGCAGCTCTCTTAAGACAGGCGCCTACAATGAGCAGTTCTTC. The full variable domain, with the rest looked up from reference TRBV7-2 and TRBJ2-1, is GAGVSQSPSNKVTEKGKDVELRCDPISGHTALYWYRQSLGQGLEFLIYFQGNSAPDKSGLPSDRFSAERTGGSVSTLTIQRTQQEDSAVYLCASSSLKTGAYNEQFFGPGTRLTVL.

The genes are TRBV4-1 and TRBJ1-1; TRBD1 matches 8 bases. The germline V gene encodes CDR1 MGHRA and CDR2 YSYEKL. V dropped 2 bases and J dropped 5; count of bases not matched to a gene: 10. The CDR3 runs to 16 residues. DNA of the CDR3: TGCGCCAGCAGCCAACCAAGACAGGGGAGACGAACTGAAGCTTTCTTT. It encodes CASSQPRQGRRTEAFF.

This chain joins TRBV6-2 or TRBV6-3 and TRBJ2-7; TRBD1 agrees at 10 bases. J lost 3 bases, V lost 2 bases, and 4 bases had no gene match. The CDR3 is 15 amino acids. Germline CDR1 MNHEY, CDR2 SVGEGT. The chain's CDR3 is CASSYSGQGVYEQYF. CDR3 in DNA: TGTGCCAGCAGTTACAGTGGACAGGGGGTCTACGAGCAGTACTTC.

This clonotype has a handful of counts. The chain couples TRBV19 to TRBJ2-3, with 7 bases that match TRBD1. Germline assignment: CDR1 LNHDA and CDR2 SQIVND (reference sequence). This CDR3 is built from 14 residues. V was pared by 9 bases and J by 2 bases, with 8 bases of the junction left unmatched. The CDR3 spells CASRQGISTDTQYF. The CDR3 DNA reads TGTGCCAGCAGACAGGGAATATCCACAGATACGCAGTATTTT.

This chain links TRBV7-2 with TRBJ1-6; D gene unclear. Between the trimmed V and J ends, which lost 5 bases and 7 bases, there was a span of 12 bases. This CDR3 is built from 14 residues. Germline CDR1 is SGHTA and CDR2 is FQGNSA. This CDR3 is CASSLNGRNSPLHF. In nucleotides, the CDR3 is TGTGCCAGCAGCCTAAACGGACGGAATTCACCCCTCCACTTT.

This rearrangement joins TRBV6-6 to TRBJ1-6; 9 nucleotides match TRBD1. CDR1 and CDR2 from the germline V gene are MNHNY and SVGAGI (reference sequence). The CDR3 spans 15 residues. J was trimmed by 7 bases and V by 11 bases; bases with no gene match: 12. CDR3 protein: CAGGTGRGRNSPLHF. The CDR3 DNA reads TGTGCCGGAGGGACAGGGAGAGGGAGGAATTCACCCCTCCACTTT.

The V call is TRBV5-6, the J call TRBJ2-1; D tentatively reads TRBD1 or TRBD2 (5 bases each). V was pared by 6 bases and J by 2 bases, with 15 bases between. This CDR3 spans 15 amino acids. CDR1 SGHDT and CDR2 YYEEEE come from the germline V gene. CDR3 bases: TGTGCCAGCATTAGTAGGGGAGTGGCCTACAATGAGCAGTTCTTC. Its translation: CASISRGVAYNEQFF. Supplemented by reference TRBV5-6 and TRBJ2-1, the full variable domain reads DAGVTQSPTHLIKTRGQQVTLRCSPKSGHDTVSWYQQALGQGPQFIFQYYEEEERQRGNFPDRFSGHQFPNYSSELNVNALLLGDSALYLCASISRGVAYNEQFFGPGTRLTVL.

This clonotype came up a few times. The J gene is TRBJ2-3, the V gene TRBV5-4; D not certain. V was trimmed by 3 bases and J by 7 bases, leaving 18 bases between them. The CDR3 extends over 15 amino acids. Germline V gene sequence: CDR1 SGHNT, CDR2 YYREEE (reference sequence). CDR3 DNA: TGTGCCAGCAGCTACCCGGGCCAGGCCGGAAATACGCAGTATTTT. Its translation: CASSYPGQAGNTQYF. The complete variable domain, with remaining parts taken from reference TRBV5-4 and TRBJ2-3, reads ETGVTQSPTHLIKTRGQQVTLRCSSQSGHNTVSWYQQALGQGPQFIFQYYREEENGRGNFPPRFSGLQFPNYSSELNVNALELDDSALYLCASSYPGQAGNTQYFGPGTRLTVL.

The CDR3 is CASSSGLAGGSDTQYF. CDR3 in DNA: TGTGCCAGCAGCTCCGGACTAGCGGGAGGGTCAGATACGCAGTATTTT. The chain joins TRBV7-8 to TRBJ2-3, with 15 bases aligning to TRBD2. The CDR3 is 16 residues long. The germline gives CDR1 SGHVS, CDR2 FQNEAQ. The J segment lost 4 bases and the V segment lost 4 bases, leaving 3 bases of the junction unmatched. The full variable domain, rest sourced from reference TRBV7-8 and TRBJ2-3, is GAGVSQSPRYKVAKRGQDVALRCDPISGHVSLFWYQQALGQGPEFLTYFQNEAQLDKSGLPSDRFFAERPEGSVSTLKIQRTQQEDSAVYLCASSSGLAGGSDTQYFGPGTRLTVL.

CDR3 loop: CASSLEDVAGGRERQFF. CDR3 bases: TGTGCCAGCAGCTTAGAAGACGTCGCGGGAGGGAGGGAACGGCAGTTCTTC. The chain is built from TRBV7-2 and TRBJ2-1, with 9 positions matching TRBD2. Germline V gene sequence: CDR1 SGHTA, CDR2 FQGNSA. CDR3 length equals 17 residues. J gave up 12 bases and V 1 base, and 16 bases lay outside the gene matches.

This clonotype was counted only a few times. The CDR3 spells CASSFLREGGNEQFF. Written as DNA, the CDR3 is TGTGCCAGCAGTTTTCTCCGCGAAGGGGGCAATGAGCAGTTCTTC. The chain has TRBV6-2 or TRBV6-3 and TRBJ2-1, with D perhaps matching TRBD1 (6 bases). Germline V gene lookup returns CDR1 MNHEY and CDR2 SVGEGT. V was cut by 4 bases and J by 6 bases, with 16 bases left in between. The CDR3 loop spans 15 amino acids.

This clonotype appeared a few times. V gene TRBV2 combines with J gene TRBJ2-1; the D is unclear. Trimming shortened V by 1 base and J by 4 bases, and 17 bases separated the two germline ends. CDR3 length: 17 residues. Per the germline V gene, CDR1 is SNHLY and CDR2 is FYNNEI. The CDR3 region is CASSEGQVPTAYNEQFF. For the CDR3, the DNA is TGTGCCAGCAGTGAAGGTCAGGTTCCAACGGCTTACAATGAGCAGTTCTTC.

This chain joins TRBV27 and TRBJ2-7, with D perhaps matching TRBD2 (5 bases). Germline values: CDR1 MNHEY, CDR2 SMNVEV (reference sequence). V was pared by 5 bases and J by 3 bases, with 14 bases between. CDR3 length: 14 amino acids. As DNA, the CDR3 is TGTGCCAGCAGTCGAAGCGGCACCATCTACGAGCAGTACGTC. Amino acid sequence: CASSRSGTIYEQYV.

The genes are TRBV10-3 and TRBJ1-1, with TRBD1 identical over 11 bases. The germline V gene has CDR1 ENHRY and CDR2 SYGVKD. This CDR3 is 16 amino acids long. Trimming removed 5 bases from V and 1 base from J; junction bases left unmatched: 6. The CDR3 DNA is TGTGCCATCAGTACTGGGGACAGGGGGTCGAACACTGAAGCTTTCTTT. Amino acids: CAISTGDRGSNTEAFF.

The chain is built from TRBV7-9 and TRBJ1-4, with D uncertain. The CDR3 consists of 15 residues. V dropped 5 bases and J dropped 0 bases, with 10 bases sitting between them. Germline V gives CDR1 SEHNR, CDR2 FQNEAQ (reference sequence). The CDR3 DNA sequence: TGTGCCAGCAGCCGTAGTGTTGCAACTAATGAAAAACTGTTTTTT. Translation: CASSRSVATNEKLFF.

This clonotype was observed a handful of times. The J gene is TRBJ2-5, the V gene TRBV10-3; D is possibly TRBD1 or TRBD2 (5 bases each). This CDR3 region has 14 residues. Germline V CDR1 and CDR2: ENHRY, SYGVKD. Trimming removed 4 bases from V and 0 bases from J, with 9 bases in between. This chain's CDR3 is CAISGGRYQETQYF. In nucleotides, the CDR3 is TGTGCCATCAGTGGGGGACGGTACCAAGAGACCCAGTACTTC.

This clonotype was detected ten times or more. The gene calls are TRBV15 and TRBJ2-5, with 9 positions matching TRBD1. V was pared by 5 bases and J by 5 bases, with 9 bases of the junction left unmatched. Germline loops: CDR1 LNHNV, CDR2 YYDKDF (reference sequence). CDR3 length equals 15 residues. The CDR3 DNA follows: TGTGCCACCAGCGGAACGGGACAGGGATATGAGACCCAGTACTTC. This gives the protein CATSGTGQGYETQYF.

This sequence joins TRBV6-8 and TRBJ2-7; 7 bases align to TRBD2. CDR3 length equals 15 residues. The V gene's germline CDR1 is MNHGY and CDR2 SAAAGT. Unmatched junction bases numbered 11, after V lost 4 bases and J lost 5 bases. The CDR3 DNA follows: TGTGCCAGCAGTTCTCGTCCACTAGCGTTAAACGAGCAGTACTTC. Its protein product is CASSSRPLALNEQYF.

The chain uses TRBV6-2 or TRBV6-3 and TRBJ2-7, with 9 nucleotides matching TRBD2. Germline assignment: CDR1 MNHEY and CDR2 SVGEGT. Germline trimming cut 5 bases from V and 0 bases from J; bases unmatched to any gene: 8. The CDR3 extends over 16 amino acids. CDR3 region: CASSRRLAESSYEQYF. CDR3 bases: TGTGCCAGCAGTCGACGACTAGCGGAGAGCTCCTACGAGCAGTACTTC.

The chain employs TRBV7-4 and TRBJ2-3; D is perhaps TRBD1 (5 bases). The V end was cut by 5 bases, the J end by 5 bases, with 20 bases between. CDR1 and CDR2 (germline): SGHVT, SQSDAQ. CDR3 length equals 16 residues. Here the CDR3 DNA reads TGTGCCAGCAGCCCCCCTGGGCAGAGTAGGGGAGATACGCAGTATTTT. Residues: CASSPPGQSRGDTQYF.

In this sample, this clonotype turned up a few times. The chain employs TRBV19 and TRBJ2-1; 10 positions match TRBD2. J lost 2 bases, V lost 7 bases, and 5 bases had no gene match. The CDR3 spans 15 residues. From germline, CDR1 is LNHDA and CDR2 SQIVND (reference sequence). CDR3 DNA: TGTGCCAGTATCTCTAGCGGGAGTACCTACAATGAGCAGTTCTTC. Protein sequence: CASISSGSTYNEQFF.

The sample holds a few counts of this clonotype. CDR3 loop: CSAQSPGTASQGGSYEQYF. The CDR3 bases are TGCAGTGCTCAATCTCCCGGGACAGCATCACAGGGAGGCTCCTACGAGCAGTACTTC. The chain has TRBV20-1 and TRBJ2-7, with D tentatively TRBD1 (7 bases). This CDR3 is 19 amino acids long. Germline CDR1 and CDR2: DFQATT and SNEGSKA (reference sequence). V was clipped by 5 bases and J by 0 bases, with 29 bases between them.

This clonotype turned up a few times. The rearrangement uses TRBV2 and TRBJ2-3; 8 nucleotides agree with TRBD2. V gave up 6 bases and J gave up 0 bases; unmatched junction bases: 14. The CDR3 totals 18 residues. Per germline, CDR1 SNHLY and CDR2 FYNNEI. The CDR3 coding sequence is TGTGCCAGCAGGGCCCGGCTTGGACAGCGGGGGAGCACAGATACGCAGTATTTT. Protein: CASRARLGQRGSTDTQYF.

This clonotype was detected only a few times. The chain couples TRBV19 to TRBJ2-6; D ambiguous. The CDR3 covers 16 residues. The V end lost 5 bases, the J end lost 0 bases, and 11 bases lay between the germline ends. Germline assignment: CDR1 LNHDA and CDR2 SQIVND (reference sequence). CDR3 sequence (DNA): TGTGCCAGTAGTCTACAGAGTGTCTCTGGGGCCAACGTCCTGACTTTC. Protein sequence: CASSLQSVSGANVLTF.

This clonotype was counted many times. The chain is built from TRBV30 and TRBJ1-5; TRBD1 agrees at 8 bases. V lost 1 base to trimming and J lost 7 bases; unmatched junction nucleotides: 6. Germline V lookup: CDR1 GTSNPN, CDR2 SVGIG (reference sequence). This CDR3 is built from 14 residues. The CDR3: CAWSDPTGGQPQHF. CDR3 DNA: TGTGCCTGGAGTGATCCCACAGGGGGACAGCCCCAGCATTTT. The variable domain in full, completed from reference TRBV30 and TRBJ1-5, reads SQTIHQWPATLVQPVGSPLSLECTVEGTSNPNLYWYRQAAGRGLQLLFYSVGIGQISSEVPQNLSASRPQDRQFILSSKKLLLSDSGFYLCAWSDPTGGQPQHFGDGTRLSIL.

This clonotype was seen only a few times. The chain has TRBV28 and TRBJ1-2; D unclear. The length of the CDR3 is 15 residues. Between the trimmed V and J ends, which lost 5 bases and 2 bases, there was a span of 15 bases. Germline lookup yields CDR1 MDHEN and CDR2 SYDVKM. The CDR3 region is CASSPGTGINYGYTF. Written as DNA, the CDR3 is TGTGCCAGCAGTCCAGGAACCGGGATCAACTATGGCTACACCTTC.

The V gene is TRBV29-1, the J gene TRBJ2-2, with D possibly being TRBD2 (5 bases). CDR1 is SQVTM and CDR2 is ANQGSEA in the germline V gene. Trimming took off 4 bases at V and 5 bases at J, with 11 bases between the two ends. This CDR3 has 13 residues. The CDR3 loop is CSVGQTNTGELFF. Written as DNA, the CDR3 is TGCAGCGTTGGGCAGACTAATACCGGGGAGCTGTTTTTT.